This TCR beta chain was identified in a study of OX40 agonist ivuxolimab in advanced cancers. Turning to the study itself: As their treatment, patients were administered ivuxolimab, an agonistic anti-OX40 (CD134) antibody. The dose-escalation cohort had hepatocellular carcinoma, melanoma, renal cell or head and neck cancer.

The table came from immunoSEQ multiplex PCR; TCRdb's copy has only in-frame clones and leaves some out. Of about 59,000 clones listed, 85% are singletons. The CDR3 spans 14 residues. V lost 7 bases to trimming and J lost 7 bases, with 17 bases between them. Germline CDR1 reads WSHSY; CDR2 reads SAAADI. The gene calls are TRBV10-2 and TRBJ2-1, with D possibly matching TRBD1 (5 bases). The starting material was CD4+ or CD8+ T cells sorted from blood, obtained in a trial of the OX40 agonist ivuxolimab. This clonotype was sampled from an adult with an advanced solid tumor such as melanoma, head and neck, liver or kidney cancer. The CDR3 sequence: CASKSGRAKNEQFF. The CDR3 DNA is TGCGCCAGCAAGTCAGGGCGTGCAAAAAATGAGCAGTTCTTC.